This section outlines one T cell receptor beta chain sequence together with its context. Its antigen is still unknown. The CDR3 is made up of 16 amino acids. Germline V lookup: CDR1 SGHRS, CDR2 YFSETQ. The data derive from a study of cytomegalovirus exposure and HLA in healthy donors. Study-wide findings and caveats: The study labeled under 200 TCR beta chains cytomegalovirus-associated. Evidence from a later analysis indicated that most CMV-associated TCR beta chains looked HLA-restricted. In a later analysis, TCR association rates varied by HLA locus: DRB1 most, HLA-C fewest.

The study ran its PCR with 60 Vbeta and 13 Jbeta primers. Profiling relied on immunoSEQ multiplex PCR, and the TCRdb table lists in-frame clones only, not all of them. The sample yields about 150,000 clones, around 79% seen once. The TCR sequence derives from a human donor in good health. The sequenced sample consisted of PBMCs. V is TRBV5-1 and J is TRBJ2-5; 11 nucleotides agree with TRBD1. The DNA end is a closer match to TRBJ2-7, so the J assignment may be wrong. The CDR3 region is CASSPSGQGAAYEQYF. CDR3 nucleotides: TGCGCCAGCAGCCCTTCCGGACAGGGGGCCGCCTACGAGCAGTACTTC.